These 2 T cell receptor beta chains were sequenced from one sample in a study of T cells in Graves' hyperthyroidism and ophthalmopathy. Regions amplified from RNA transcripts were the TCR beta CDR3 regions. When the TCR CDR3 underwent first-round RT-PCR, the HTBI primer set was used. TCRdb re-analysed the multiplex PCR reads in MiXCR, keeping a single row per CDR3 protein. The sample comprises 550,000 to 800,000 distinct CDR3 sequences, roughly a sixth of which are singletons, and 15% to 19% rests with the top ten. The sample was blood. The source of these receptors is a man aged 50-59 years with Graves' hyperthyroidism.

This clonotype showed up many times. The rearrangement links TRBV28 to TRBJ2-5; TRBD1 or TRBD2 may be the D gene (7 bases each). The V gene's germline CDR1 is MDHEN and CDR2 SYDVKM. CDR3 length: 14 residues. Trimming took off 8 bases at V and 5 bases at J, with 18 bases between the two ends. The CDR3 is CASSPDREGETQYF. In DNA form, the CDR3 reads TGTGCCAGCTCCCCCGACAGGGAGGGGGAGACCCAGTACTTC.

This clonotype was counted at least ten times. The V gene is TRBV19, the J gene TRBJ1-1; D is perhaps TRBD1 (5 bases). Trimming took 5 bases from V and 4 from J, leaving 17 bases between them. The germline gives CDR1 LNHDA, CDR2 SQIVND (reference sequence). This CDR3 spans 15 amino acids. The CDR3 nucleotides are TGTGCCAGTAGTCCCTGGGACGCCCGAGGCACTGAAGCTTTCTTT. Protein product: CASSPWDARGTEAFF.